One and the same sample provided the 11 T cell receptor beta chains below, sequenced in a study of vaccination effects on CD4 cells after COVID-19 (dated by TCRdb to the early 2020s). Their recognized antigens are unknown. Libraries came from the immunoSEQ multiplex PCR assay. The table was pulled from immuneACCESS by TCRdb, which kept in-frame rearrangements only. Such tables lose some clones; where checked, under half of the loss comes from unresolved V genes, and the rest has no known cause. The sample contains tens of thousands of clones, more than 60% of them found a single time. Approximately 24% of the sample goes to the ten largest clones. To identify antigen-specific CD4+ T cell clonotypes by their expansion, the ViraFEST assay first stimulated PBMC with viral peptide pools and then applied TCR sequencing. After around 10 days of culture, CD4+ T cells were isolated with the EasySep CD4+ T cell isolation kit. None of the healthy vaccine recipients had a prior SARS-CoV-2 infection, which was confirmed by nucleocapsid antibody tests that came back negative both before and after vaccination.

Source: CD4+ T cells from PBMCs cultured with HCoV-OC43 spike peptides, taken before COVID-19 vaccination. The sample's cell subset or site, from its label and the paper: HCoV-OC43 spike overlapping peptide pool stimulation. The origin of the receptors is a human donor who received a COVID-19 vaccine.

The chain links TRBV5-6 to TRBJ2-2; 8 bases line up with TRBD2. V lost 2 bases, J lost 8 bases, and 8 bases stayed unmatched. CDR1 is SGHDT, CDR2 YYEEEE, per germline. This CDR3 has 15 amino acids. The DNA of the CDR3 is TGTGCCAGCAGCTTTGGGGGGACTAGTGCTGGGGAGCTGTTTTTT. Its translation is CASSFGGTSAGELFF.

The chain couples TRBV7-2 to TRBJ1-1, with TRBD1 identical over 7 bases. The CDR3 totals 14 residues. In germline, CDR1 is SGHTA, CDR2 FQGNSA. The trim removed 4 bases at V and 4 bases at J, leaving 6 bases unmatched. CDR3: CASSSRQGSTEAFF. In nucleotides, the CDR3 is TGTGCCAGCAGCTCCCGACAGGGTTCCACTGAAGCTTTCTTT.

The rearrangement links TRBV28 to TRBJ1-3; D gene ambiguous. CDR3 length equals 15 residues. Germline CDR1 reads MDHEN; CDR2 reads SYDVKM. V was trimmed by 5 bases and J by 0 bases, leaving 11 bases between them. The CDR3 nucleotides read TGTGCCAGCAGTGGGCCGTTGAACTCTGGAAACACCATATATTTT. Translating it yields CASSGPLNSGNTIYF.

This chain uses TRBV13 with TRBJ2-5; TRBD1 matches 9 bases. CDR1 is PRHDT and CDR2 is FYEKMQ in the germline V gene (reference sequence). The junction had 1 base not matched to a gene; V was cut back by 1 base and J by 7 bases. The CDR3 spans 13 residues. The DNA for the CDR3 is TGTGCCAGCAGCTTAGACAGGGGGCGGACCCAGTACTTC. Residues: CASSLDRGRTQYF.

The chain recombines TRBV5-4 with TRBJ1-1; a possible D gene is TRBD1 (6 bases). With 3 bases removed from V and 4 bases from J, the gap between germline ends came to 13 bases. The CDR3 extends over 14 amino acids. Germline V gene data show CDR1 as SGHNT and CDR2 as YYREEE (reference sequence). CDR3 nucleotides: TGTGCCAGCAGCTCACCCGACAGGAGCACTGAAGCTTTCTTT. Its protein is CASSSPDRSTEAFF. Full variable domain (outside the CDR3, taken from reference TRBV5-4 and TRBJ1-1): ETGVTQSPTHLIKTRGQQVTLRCSSQSGHNTVSWYQQALGQGPQFIFQYYREEENGRGNFPPRFSGLQFPNYSSELNVNALELDDSALYLCASSSPDRSTEAFFGQGTRLTVV.

This chain links TRBV7-2 with TRBJ1-1; weak D call: TRBD1 (6 bases). This CDR3 comprises 16 residues. V was shortened by 4 bases and J by 1 base, with 16 bases between the two germline ends. In germline, CDR1 is SGHTA, CDR2 FQGNSA. The CDR3 region is CASSSLRQDRNTEAFF. CDR3 DNA sequence: TGTGCCAGCAGCTCACTTAGACAGGATCGGAACACTGAAGCTTTCTTT.

V gene TRBV30 combines with J gene TRBJ1-6; TRBD1 is a possible D gene (6 bases). Germline V gene lookup returns CDR1 GTSNPN and CDR2 SVGIG (reference sequence). Trimming shortened V by 1 base and J by 7 bases, and 14 bases separated the two germline ends. This CDR3 region has 15 residues. The chain's CDR3 is CAWSAQGGGNSPLHF. CDR3 nucleotide sequence: TGTGCCTGGAGTGCTCAAGGGGGAGGCAATTCACCCCTCCACTTT.

The V call is TRBV10-3, the J call TRBJ2-2; 7 bases map to TRBD2. Looked up from germline, CDR1 is ENHRY and CDR2 is SYGVKD. The CDR3 is 14 residues long. V gave up 4 bases and J gave up 4 bases; unmatched junction bases: 3. The chain's CDR3 is CAISGSGGTGELFF. CDR3 coding DNA: TGTGCCATCAGTGGGTCGGGGGGCACCGGGGAGCTGTTTTTT.

This rearrangement joins TRBV9 to TRBJ1-6; 8 bases agree with TRBD1. Germline V gene lookup returns CDR1 SGDLS and CDR2 YYNGEE. This CDR3 comprises 14 residues. V was pared by 3 bases and J by 8 bases, with 4 bases of the junction left unmatched. The CDR3 protein is CASSAGQGYSPLHF. CDR3 in DNA: TGTGCCAGCAGCGCCGGACAGGGATATTCACCCCTCCACTTT.

The V gene is TRBV28, the J gene TRBJ2-7; D call uncertain. The germline V gene encodes CDR1 MDHEN and CDR2 SYDVKM. This CDR3 spans 15 amino acids. With 6 bases removed from V and 2 bases from J, the gap between germline ends came to 17 bases. CDR3 in amino acids: CASSLRVHFPYEQYF. The DNA of the CDR3 is TGTGCCAGCAGCCTACGGGTCCACTTCCCCTACGAGCAGTACTTC.

The chain has TRBV19 and TRBJ2-7; possible D gene TRBD1, 6 bases. The V end was cut by 3 bases, the J end by 10 bases, with 22 bases between. The length of the CDR3 is 15 residues. The V gene's germline CDR1 is LNHDA and CDR2 SQIVND (reference sequence). In DNA form, the CDR3 reads TGTGCCAGTAGTATCACCCTCGGACAGCGCCTCGATCAGTACTTC. It codes for CASSITLGQRLDQYF.